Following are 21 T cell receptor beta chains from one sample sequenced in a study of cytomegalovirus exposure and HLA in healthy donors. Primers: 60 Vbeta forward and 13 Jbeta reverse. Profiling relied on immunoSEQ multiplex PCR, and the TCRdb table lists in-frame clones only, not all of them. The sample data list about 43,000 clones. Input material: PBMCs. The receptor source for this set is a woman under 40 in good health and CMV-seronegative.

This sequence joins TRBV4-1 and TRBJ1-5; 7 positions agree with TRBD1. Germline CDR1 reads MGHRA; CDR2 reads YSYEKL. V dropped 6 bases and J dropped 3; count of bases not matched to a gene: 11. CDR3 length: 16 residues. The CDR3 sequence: CASRKGGGRVNQPQHF. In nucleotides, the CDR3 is TGCGCCAGCAGAAAAGGGGGCGGACGGGTCAATCAGCCCCAGCATTTT.

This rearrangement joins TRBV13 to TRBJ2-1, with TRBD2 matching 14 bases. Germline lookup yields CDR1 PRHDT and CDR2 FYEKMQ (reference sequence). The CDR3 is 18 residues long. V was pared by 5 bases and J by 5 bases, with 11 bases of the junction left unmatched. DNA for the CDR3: TGTGCCAGCAGCCGTGGACTAGCGGGAGGTTATTTGGACAATGAGCAGTTCTTC. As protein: CASSRGLAGGYLDNEQFF.

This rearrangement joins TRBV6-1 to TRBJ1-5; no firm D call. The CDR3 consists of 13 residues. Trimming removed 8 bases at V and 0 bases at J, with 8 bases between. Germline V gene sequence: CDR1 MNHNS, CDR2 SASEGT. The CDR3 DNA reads TGTGCCAGCTCCTACGTTAGCAATCAGCCCCAGCATTTT. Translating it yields CASSYVSNQPQHF.

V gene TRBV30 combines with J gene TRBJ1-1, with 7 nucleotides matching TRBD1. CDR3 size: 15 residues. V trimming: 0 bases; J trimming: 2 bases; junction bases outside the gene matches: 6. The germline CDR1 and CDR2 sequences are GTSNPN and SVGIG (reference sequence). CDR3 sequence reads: CAWSVFGTANTEAFF. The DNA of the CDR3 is TGTGCCTGGAGTGTGTTCGGGACAGCAAACACTGAAGCTTTCTTT.

The DNA for the CDR3 is TGTGCCAGCAGCCTTAGTAGAAACACTGAAGCTTTCTTT. Amino acids: CASSLSRNTEAFF. V is TRBV5-4 and J is TRBJ1-1; D is undetermined. Germline-derived CDR1 and CDR2 are SGHNT and YYREEE (reference sequence). This CDR3 is 13 amino acids long. With 4 bases removed from V and 2 bases from J, the gap between germline ends came to 9 bases.

CDR3 residues: CASSQETHRTIPYEQYF. CDR3 DNA sequence: TGTGCCAGCAGCCAAGAGACCCACCGGACTATTCCCTACGAGCAGTACTTC. V is TRBV4-2 and J is TRBJ2-7, with a possible D match to TRBD2 (6 bases). In germline, CDR1 is LGHNA, CDR2 YNFKEQ. This CDR3 is 17 amino acids long. V lost 0 bases to trimming and J lost 2 bases, with 17 bases between them.

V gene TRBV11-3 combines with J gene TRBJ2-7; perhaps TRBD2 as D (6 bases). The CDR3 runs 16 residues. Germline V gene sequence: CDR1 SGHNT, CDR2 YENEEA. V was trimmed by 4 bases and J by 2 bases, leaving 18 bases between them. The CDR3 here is CASSSPGGGATYEQYF. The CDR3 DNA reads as TGTGCCAGCAGCTCCCCCGGGGGAGGCGCAACCTACGAGCAGTACTTC.

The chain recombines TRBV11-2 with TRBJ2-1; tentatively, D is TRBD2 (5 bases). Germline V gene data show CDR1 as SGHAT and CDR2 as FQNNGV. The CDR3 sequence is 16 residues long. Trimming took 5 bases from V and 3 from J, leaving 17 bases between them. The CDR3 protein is CASSLEGGGNYNEQFF. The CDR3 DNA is TGTGCCAGCAGCCTCGAGGGCGGAGGTAACTACAATGAGCAGTTCTTC.

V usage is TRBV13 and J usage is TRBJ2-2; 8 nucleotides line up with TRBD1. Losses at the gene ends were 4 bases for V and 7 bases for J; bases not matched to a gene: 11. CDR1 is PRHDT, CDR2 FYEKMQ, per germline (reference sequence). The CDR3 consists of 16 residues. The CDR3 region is CASSSDAGGLDGELFF. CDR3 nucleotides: TGTGCCAGCAGCTCGGATGCAGGGGGCTTGGACGGGGAGCTGTTTTTT.

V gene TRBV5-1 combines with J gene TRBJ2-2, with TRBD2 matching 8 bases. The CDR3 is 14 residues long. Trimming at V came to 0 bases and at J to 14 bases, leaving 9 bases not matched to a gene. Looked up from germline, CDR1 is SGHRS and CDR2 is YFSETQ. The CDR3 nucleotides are TGCGCCAGCAGCTTGGCCGCGCGGGAGGACCCCCTGTTTTTT. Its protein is CASSLAAREDPLFF.

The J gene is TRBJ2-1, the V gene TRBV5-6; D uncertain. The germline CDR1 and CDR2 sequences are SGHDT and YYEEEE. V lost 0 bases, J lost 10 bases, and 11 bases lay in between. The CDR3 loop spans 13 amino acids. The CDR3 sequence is CASSLGRYMEQFF. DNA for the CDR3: TGTGCCAGCAGCTTGGGCCGGTATATGGAGCAGTTCTTC.

CDR3 DNA: TGTGCCACCAGCAGGGCCTCCAGCCGGGTCAGTAAAAATCAGCCCCAGCATTTT. Translated, it gives CATSRASSRVSKNQPQHF. The rearrangement joins TRBV15 to TRBJ1-5; D call uncertain. CDR3 size: 18 residues. Trimming took 3 bases from V and 4 from J, leaving 22 bases between them. Germline CDR1 LNHNV, CDR2 YYDKDF (reference sequence).

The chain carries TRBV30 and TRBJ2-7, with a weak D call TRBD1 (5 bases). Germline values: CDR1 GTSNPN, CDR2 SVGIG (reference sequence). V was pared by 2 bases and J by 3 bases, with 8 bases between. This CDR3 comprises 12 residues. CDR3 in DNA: TGTGCCTGGAGTATCAGGGACTACGAGCAGTACTTC. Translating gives CAWSIRDYEQYF.

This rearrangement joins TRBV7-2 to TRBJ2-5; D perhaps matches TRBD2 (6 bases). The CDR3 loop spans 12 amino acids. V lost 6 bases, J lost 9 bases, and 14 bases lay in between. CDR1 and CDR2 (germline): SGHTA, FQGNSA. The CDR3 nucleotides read TGTGCCAGCAGGTCACTAGCATGGTCCCAGTACTTC. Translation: CASRSLAWSQYF.

The CDR3 is CASSQDRRLAGKETQYF. The CDR3 region has the DNA TGCGCCAGCAGCCAAGATCGGAGGCTAGCGGGAAAAGAGACCCAGTACTTC. This sequence joins TRBV4-1 and TRBJ2-5, with 9 bases aligning to TRBD2. The CDR3 has 17 residues. The junction had 8 bases not matched to a gene; V was cut back by 0 bases and J by 3 bases. Germline CDR1 and CDR2: MGHRA and YSYEKL.

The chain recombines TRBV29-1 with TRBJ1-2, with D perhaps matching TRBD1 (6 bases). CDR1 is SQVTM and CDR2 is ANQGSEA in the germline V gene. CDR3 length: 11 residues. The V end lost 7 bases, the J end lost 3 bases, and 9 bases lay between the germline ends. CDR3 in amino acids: CSARTDYGYTF. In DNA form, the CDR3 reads TGCAGCGCCCGGACAGACTATGGCTACACCTTC.

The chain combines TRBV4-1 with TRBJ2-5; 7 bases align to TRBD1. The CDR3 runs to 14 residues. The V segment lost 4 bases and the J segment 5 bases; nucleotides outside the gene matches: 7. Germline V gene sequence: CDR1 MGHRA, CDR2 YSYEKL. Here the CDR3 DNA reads TGCGCCAGCAGCCTAGGGGGCGCGAGGGAGACCCAGTACTTC. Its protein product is CASSLGGARETQYF.

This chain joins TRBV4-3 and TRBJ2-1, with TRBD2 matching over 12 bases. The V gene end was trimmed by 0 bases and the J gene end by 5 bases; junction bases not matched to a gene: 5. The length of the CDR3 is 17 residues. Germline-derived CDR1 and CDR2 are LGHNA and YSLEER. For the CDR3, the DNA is TGCGCCAGCAGCCAAGAATCTCTAGCGGGAGGGGACAATGAGCAGTTCTTC. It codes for CASSQESLAGGDNEQFF.

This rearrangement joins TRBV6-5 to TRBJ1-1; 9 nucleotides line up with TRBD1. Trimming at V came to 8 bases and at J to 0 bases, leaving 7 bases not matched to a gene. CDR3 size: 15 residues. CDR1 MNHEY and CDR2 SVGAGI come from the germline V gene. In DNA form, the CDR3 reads TGTGCCAGCGGACTCAGGACAGGGGTGAACACTGAAGCTTTCTTT. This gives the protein CASGLRTGVNTEAFF.

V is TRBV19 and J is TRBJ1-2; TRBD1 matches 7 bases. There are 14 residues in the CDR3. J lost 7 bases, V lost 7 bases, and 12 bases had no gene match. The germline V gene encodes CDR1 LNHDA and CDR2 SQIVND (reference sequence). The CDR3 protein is CASIPTWDSPGYTF. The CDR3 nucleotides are TGTGCCAGTATCCCGACTTGGGACAGTCCTGGCTACACCTTC.

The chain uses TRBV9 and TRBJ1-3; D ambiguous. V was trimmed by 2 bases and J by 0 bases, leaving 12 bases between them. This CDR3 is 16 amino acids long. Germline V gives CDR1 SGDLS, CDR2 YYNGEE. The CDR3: CASSVNSGYSGNTIYF. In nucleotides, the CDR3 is TGTGCCAGCAGCGTTAATAGCGGCTACTCTGGAAACACCATATATTTT.